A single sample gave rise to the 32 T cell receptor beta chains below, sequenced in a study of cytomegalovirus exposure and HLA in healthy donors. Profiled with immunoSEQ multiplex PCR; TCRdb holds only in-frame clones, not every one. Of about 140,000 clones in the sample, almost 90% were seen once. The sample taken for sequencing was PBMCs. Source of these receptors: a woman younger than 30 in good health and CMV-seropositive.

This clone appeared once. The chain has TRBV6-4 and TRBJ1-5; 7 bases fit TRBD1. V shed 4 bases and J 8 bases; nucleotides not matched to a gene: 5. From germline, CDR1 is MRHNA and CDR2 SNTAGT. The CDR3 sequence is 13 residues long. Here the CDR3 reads CASSGEGGKPQHF. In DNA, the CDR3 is TGTGCCAGCAGTGGCGAAGGGGGCAAGCCCCAGCATTTT.

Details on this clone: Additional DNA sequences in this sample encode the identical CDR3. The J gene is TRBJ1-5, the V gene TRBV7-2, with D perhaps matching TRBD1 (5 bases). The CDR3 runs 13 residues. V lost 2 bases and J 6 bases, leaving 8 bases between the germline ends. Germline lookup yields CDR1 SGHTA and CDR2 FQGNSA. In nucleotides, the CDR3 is TGTGCCAGCAGCTTATCCGGGGGTCAGCCCCAGCATTTT. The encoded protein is CASSLSGGQPQHF.

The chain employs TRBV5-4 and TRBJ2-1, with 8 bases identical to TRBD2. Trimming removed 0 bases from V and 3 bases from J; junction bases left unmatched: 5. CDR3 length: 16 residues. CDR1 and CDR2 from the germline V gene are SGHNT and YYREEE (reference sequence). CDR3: CASSLAGSGSYNEQFF. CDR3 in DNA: TGTGCCAGCAGCTTGGCGGGCAGCGGGAGCTACAATGAGCAGTTCTTC.

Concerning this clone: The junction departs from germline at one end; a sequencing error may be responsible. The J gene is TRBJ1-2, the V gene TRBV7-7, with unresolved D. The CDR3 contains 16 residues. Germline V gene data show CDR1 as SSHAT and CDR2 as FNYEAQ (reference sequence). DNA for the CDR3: TGTGCTAGCAGCCCGCGAGGTTCCACCCCATGCTCTGGCTACACCTTC. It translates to CASSPRGSTPCSGYTF.

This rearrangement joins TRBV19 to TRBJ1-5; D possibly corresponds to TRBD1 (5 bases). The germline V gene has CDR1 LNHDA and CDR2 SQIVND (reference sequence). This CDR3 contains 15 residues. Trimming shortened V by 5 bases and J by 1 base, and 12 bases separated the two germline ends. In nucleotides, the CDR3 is TGTGCCAGTAGTTTTGTGGGGGGAAGCAATCAGCCCCAGCATTTT. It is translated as CASSFVGGSNQPQHF.

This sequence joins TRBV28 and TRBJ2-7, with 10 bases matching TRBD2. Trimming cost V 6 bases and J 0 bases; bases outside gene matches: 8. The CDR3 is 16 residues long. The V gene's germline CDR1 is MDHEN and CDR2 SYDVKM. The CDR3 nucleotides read TGTGCCAGCAGCACACCTTCTAGCGGGAGCTCCTACGAGCAGTACTTC. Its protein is CASSTPSSGSSYEQYF.

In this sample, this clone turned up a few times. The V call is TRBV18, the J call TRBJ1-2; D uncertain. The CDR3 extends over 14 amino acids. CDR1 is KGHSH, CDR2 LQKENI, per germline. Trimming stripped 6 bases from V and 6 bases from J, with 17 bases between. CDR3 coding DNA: TGTGCCAGCTCCCAGGACCTCTACGGGAATGGCTACACCTTC. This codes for CASSQDLYGNGYTF.

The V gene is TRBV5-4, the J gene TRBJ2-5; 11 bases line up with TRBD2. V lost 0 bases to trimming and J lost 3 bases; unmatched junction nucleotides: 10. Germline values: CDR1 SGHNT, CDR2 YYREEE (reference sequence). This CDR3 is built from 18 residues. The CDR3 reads CASSLGPSSGGIEETQYF. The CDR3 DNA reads TGTGCCAGCAGCTTGGGCCCCTCTAGCGGGGGGATTGAAGAGACCCAGTACTTC.

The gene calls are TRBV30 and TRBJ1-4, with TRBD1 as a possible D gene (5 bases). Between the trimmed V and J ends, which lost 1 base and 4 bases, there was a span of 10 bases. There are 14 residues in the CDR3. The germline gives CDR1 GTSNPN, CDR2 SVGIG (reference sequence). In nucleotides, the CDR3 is TGTGCCTGGAGTGCGGGGGTAGTTAATGAAAAACTGTTTTTT. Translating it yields CAWSAGVVNEKLFF.

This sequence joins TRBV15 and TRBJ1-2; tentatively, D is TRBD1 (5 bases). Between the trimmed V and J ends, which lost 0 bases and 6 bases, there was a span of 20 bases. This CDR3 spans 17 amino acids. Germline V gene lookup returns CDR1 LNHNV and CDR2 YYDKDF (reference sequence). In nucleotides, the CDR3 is TGTGCCACCAGCAGAGATGGGTTGGCAGGGAAACAGAATGGCTACACCTTC. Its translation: CATSRDGLAGKQNGYTF. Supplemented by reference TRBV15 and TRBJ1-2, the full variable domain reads DAMVIQNPRYQVTQFGKPVTLSCSQTLNHNVMYWYQQKSSQAPKLLFHYYDKDFNNEADTPDNFQSRRPNTSFCFLDIRSPGLGDTAMYLCATSRDGLAGKQNGYTFGSGTRLTVV.

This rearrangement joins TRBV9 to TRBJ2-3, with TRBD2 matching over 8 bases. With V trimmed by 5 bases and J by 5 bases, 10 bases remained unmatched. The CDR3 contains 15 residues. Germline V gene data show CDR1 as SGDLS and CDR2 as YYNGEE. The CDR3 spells CASSFTGTRGDTQYF. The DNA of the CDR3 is TGTGCCAGCAGTTTTACCGGGACTAGAGGAGATACGCAGTATTTT. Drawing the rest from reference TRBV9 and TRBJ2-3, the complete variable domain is DSGVTQTPKHLITATGQRVTLRCSPRSGDLSVYWYQQSLDQGLQFLIQYYNGEERAKGNILERFSAQQFPDLHSELNLSSLELGDSALYFCASSFTGTRGDTQYFGPGTRLTVL.

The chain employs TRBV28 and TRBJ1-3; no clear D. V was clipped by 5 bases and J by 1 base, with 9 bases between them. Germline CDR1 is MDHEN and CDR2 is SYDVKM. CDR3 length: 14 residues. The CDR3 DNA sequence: TGTGCCAGCAGTCCCCAGTTGTCTGGAAACACCATATATTTT. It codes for CASSPQLSGNTIYF.

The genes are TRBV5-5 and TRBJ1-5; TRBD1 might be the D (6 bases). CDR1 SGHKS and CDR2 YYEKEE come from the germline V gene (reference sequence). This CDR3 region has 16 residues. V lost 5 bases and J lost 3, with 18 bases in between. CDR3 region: CASSLRQAGFNQPQHF. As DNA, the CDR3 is TGTGCCAGCAGTTTGAGACAGGCCGGGTTCAATCAGCCCCAGCATTTT. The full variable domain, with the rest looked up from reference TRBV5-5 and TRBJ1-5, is DAGVTQSPTHLIKTRGQQVTLRCSPISGHKSVSWYQQVLGQGPQFIFQYYEKEERGRGNFPDRFSARQFPNYSSELNVNALLLGDSALYLCASSLRQAGFNQPQHFGDGTRLSIL.

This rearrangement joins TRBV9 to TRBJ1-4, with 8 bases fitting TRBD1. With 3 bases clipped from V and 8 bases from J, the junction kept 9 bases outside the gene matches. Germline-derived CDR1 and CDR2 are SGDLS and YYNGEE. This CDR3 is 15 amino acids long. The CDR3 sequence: CASSARPGQEEKLFF. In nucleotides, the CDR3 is TGTGCCAGCAGCGCGCGCCCGGGACAGGAGGAAAAACTGTTTTTT.

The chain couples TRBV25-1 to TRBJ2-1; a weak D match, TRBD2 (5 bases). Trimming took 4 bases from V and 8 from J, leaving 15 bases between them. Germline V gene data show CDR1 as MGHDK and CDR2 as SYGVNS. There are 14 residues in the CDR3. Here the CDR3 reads CASSGIASTHEQFF. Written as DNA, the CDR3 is TGTGCCAGCAGTGGGATAGCGAGTACGCATGAGCAGTTCTTC.

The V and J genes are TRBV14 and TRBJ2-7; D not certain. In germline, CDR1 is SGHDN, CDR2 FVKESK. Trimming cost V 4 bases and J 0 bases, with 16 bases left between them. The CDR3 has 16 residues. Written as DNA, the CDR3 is TGTGCCAGCAGCCCCCTTGGAGCTGTTAGCTCCTACGAGCAGTACTTC. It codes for CASSPLGAVSSYEQYF. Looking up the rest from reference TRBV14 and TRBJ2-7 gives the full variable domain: EAGVTQFPSHSVIEKGQTVTLRCDPISGHDNLYWYRRVMGKEIKFLLHFVKESKQDESGMPNNRFLAERTGGTYSTLKVQPAELEDSGVYFCASSPLGAVSSYEQYFGPGTRLTVT.

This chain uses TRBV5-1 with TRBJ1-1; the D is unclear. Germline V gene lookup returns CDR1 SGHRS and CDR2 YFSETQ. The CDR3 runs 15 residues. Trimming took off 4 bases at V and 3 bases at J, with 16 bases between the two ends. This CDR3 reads CASSIRPGAYTEAFF. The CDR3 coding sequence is TGCGCCAGCAGCATTAGACCCGGAGCGTACACTGAAGCTTTCTTT.

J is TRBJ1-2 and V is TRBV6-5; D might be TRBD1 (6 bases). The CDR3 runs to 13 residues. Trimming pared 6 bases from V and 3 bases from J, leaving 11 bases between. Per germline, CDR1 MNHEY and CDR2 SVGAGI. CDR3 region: CASRVTGYYGYTF. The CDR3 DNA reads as TGTGCCAGCAGGGTGACAGGATACTATGGCTACACCTTC.

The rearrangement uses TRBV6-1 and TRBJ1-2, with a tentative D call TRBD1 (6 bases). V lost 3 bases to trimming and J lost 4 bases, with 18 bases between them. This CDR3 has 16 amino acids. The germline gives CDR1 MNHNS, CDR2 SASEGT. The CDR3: CASSDKAYRESYGYTF. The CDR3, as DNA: TGTGCCAGCAGTGACAAGGCCTACAGGGAGTCCTATGGCTACACCTTC.

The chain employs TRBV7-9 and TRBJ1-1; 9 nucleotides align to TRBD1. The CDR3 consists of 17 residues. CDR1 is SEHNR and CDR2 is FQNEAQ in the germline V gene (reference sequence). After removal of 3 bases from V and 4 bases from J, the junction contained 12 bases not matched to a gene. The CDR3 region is CASSFHLGDRAGTEAFF. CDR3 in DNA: TGTGCCAGCAGCTTCCACCTCGGGGACAGGGCAGGCACTGAAGCTTTCTTT.

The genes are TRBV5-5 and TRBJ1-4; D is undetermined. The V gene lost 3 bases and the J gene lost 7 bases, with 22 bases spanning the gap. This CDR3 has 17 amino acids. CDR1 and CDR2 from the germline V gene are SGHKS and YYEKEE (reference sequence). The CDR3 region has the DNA TGTGCCAGCAGCTCTCGCCGCCTCGGTTTGGAGAGTGAAAAACTGTTTTTT. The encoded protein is CASSSRRLGLESEKLFF.

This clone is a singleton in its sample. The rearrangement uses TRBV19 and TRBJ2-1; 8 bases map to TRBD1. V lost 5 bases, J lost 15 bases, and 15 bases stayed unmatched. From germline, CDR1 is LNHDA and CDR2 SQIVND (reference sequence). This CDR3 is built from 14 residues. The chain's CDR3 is CASSPPRTGKILFF. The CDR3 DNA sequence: TGTGCCAGTAGTCCCCCCCGGACAGGGAAAATACTGTTCTTC.

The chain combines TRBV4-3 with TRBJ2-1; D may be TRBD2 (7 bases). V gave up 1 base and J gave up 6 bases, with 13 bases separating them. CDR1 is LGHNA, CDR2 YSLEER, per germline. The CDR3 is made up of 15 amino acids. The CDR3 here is CASSQVLGGPNEQFF. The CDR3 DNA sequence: TGCGCCAGCAGCCAAGTCTTGGGGGGGCCCAATGAGCAGTTCTTC.

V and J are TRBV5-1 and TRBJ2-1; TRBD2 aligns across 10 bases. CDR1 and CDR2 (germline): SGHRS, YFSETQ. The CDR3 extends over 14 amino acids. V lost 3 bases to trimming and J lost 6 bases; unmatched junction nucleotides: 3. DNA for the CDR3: TGCGCCAGCAGCTCAACTAGCGGGACCAATGAGCAGTTCTTC. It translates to CASSSTSGTNEQFF.

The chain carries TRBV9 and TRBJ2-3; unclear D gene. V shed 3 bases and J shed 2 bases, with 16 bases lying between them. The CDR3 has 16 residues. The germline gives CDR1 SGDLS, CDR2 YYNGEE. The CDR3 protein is CASSGGLRVPTDTQYF. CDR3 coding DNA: TGTGCCAGCAGCGGCGGTTTGAGAGTCCCCACAGATACGCAGTATTTT.

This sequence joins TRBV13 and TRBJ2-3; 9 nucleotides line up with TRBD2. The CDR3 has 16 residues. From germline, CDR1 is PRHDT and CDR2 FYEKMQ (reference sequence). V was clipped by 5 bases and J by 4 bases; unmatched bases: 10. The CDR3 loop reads CASSLRGLARADTQYF. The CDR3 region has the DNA TGTGCCAGCAGCCTCCGGGGACTAGCAAGGGCAGATACGCAGTATTTT.

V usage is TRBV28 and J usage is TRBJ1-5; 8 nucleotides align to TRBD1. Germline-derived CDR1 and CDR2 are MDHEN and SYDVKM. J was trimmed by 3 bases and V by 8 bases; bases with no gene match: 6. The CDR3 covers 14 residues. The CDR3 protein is CASQGQVNNQPQHF. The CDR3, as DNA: TGTGCCAGCCAGGGACAGGTCAACAATCAGCCCCAGCATTTT.

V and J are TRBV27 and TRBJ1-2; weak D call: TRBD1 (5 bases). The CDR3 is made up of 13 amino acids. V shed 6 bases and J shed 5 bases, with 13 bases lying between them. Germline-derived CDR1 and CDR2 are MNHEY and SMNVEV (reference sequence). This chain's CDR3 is CASRQGANYGYTF. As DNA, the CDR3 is TGTGCCAGCAGACAAGGGGCCAATTATGGCTACACCTTC.

CDR3 DNA: TGCAGCGTTTCCGGGACAGGGATTGGAAACACCATATATTTT. It codes for CSVSGTGIGNTIYF. The chain employs TRBV29-1 and TRBJ1-3; 9 nucleotides match TRBD1. The ends lost 5 bases at V and 3 bases at J; junction bases unmatched: 5. The germline gives CDR1 SQVTM, CDR2 ANQGSEA. CDR3 length: 14 residues.

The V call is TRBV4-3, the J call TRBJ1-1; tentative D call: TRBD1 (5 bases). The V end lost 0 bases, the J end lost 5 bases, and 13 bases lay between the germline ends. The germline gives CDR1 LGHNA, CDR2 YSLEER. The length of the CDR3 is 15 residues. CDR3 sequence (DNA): TGCGCCAGCAGCCAAGAATGGGCAGGGTTGACTGAAGCTTTCTTT. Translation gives CASSQEWAGLTEAFF.

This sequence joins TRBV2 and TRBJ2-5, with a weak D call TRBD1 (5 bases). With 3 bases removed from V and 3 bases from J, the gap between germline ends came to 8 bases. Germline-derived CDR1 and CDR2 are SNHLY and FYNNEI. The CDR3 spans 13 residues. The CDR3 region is CASSDRAEETQYF. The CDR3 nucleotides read TGTGCCAGCAGTGACAGGGCTGAAGAGACCCAGTACTTC.

CDR3 protein: CASSTNSGSQETQYF. For the CDR3, the DNA is TGTGCCAGCTCAACCAATAGCGGGTCACAAGAGACCCAGTACTTC. The chain couples TRBV18 to TRBJ2-5; 7 bases match TRBD2. V was clipped by 5 bases and J by 2 bases; unmatched bases: 8. Per the germline V gene, CDR1 is KGHSH and CDR2 is LQKENI. CDR3 size: 15 residues.